This T cell receptor (beta chain) originates from a study of blood T cell repertoires in COVID-19. The germline V gene has CDR1 SGHNT and CDR2 YENEEA. V lost 3 bases to trimming and J lost 8 bases, with 17 bases between them. The length of the CDR3 is 16 residues. The protocol was immunoSEQ multiplex PCR, while the TCRdb copy is restricted to in-frame clones and leaves out a portion. The sample has under 60,000 clones; around nine tenths are singletons. This chain joins TRBV11-3 and TRBJ1-6; D not resolved. The receptor was isolated from a man aged 50 to 59 with acute or convalescent COVID-19. Sequencing used peripheral blood. The CDR3 loop is CASSLDGRAWDSPLHF. CDR3 nucleotides: TGTGCCAGCAGCTTGGATGGGAGGGCCTGGGATTCACCCCTCCACTTT.